This TCR beta chain was identified in a study of cytomegalovirus exposure and HLA in healthy donors. Findings of the study overall: V- and J-gene trimming in TCR beta was tied to a missense DCLRE1C variant by an analysis performed later. The study labeled 150 to 200 TCR beta chains cytomegalovirus-associated.

As for this clone: Its antigen is not known.

Germline CDR1 SNHLY, CDR2 FYNNEI. V dropped 4 bases and J dropped 4; count of bases not matched to a gene: 3. The length of the CDR3 is 15 residues. The PCR had 60 Vbeta and 13 Jbeta primers. Original data processing: In a later analysis, the count reached 75 million to 90 million unique TCR beta chains, with approximately 10 million shared. The repertoire was sequenced with immunoSEQ multiplex PCR; TCRdb's copy has only in-frame clones and lacks some. The D gene and trimming were derived from the DNA, and the V and J assignments and clone size from that table. The data contain 99,000 or so clones, around 10% of them singletons.

V usage is TRBV2 and J usage is TRBJ2-1; 11 nucleotides match TRBD2. The sequenced sample consisted of PBMCs. This sequence originates from a man aged 40-55 years in good health and CMV-seropositive. The CDR3 sequence: CASSGTSGLYNEQFF. The CDR3 coding sequence is TGTGCCAGCAGTGGGACTAGCGGGTTATACAATGAGCAGTTCTTC.